This entry features one TCR beta chain sequence. Its antigen is not known. These data come from a study of cytomegalovirus exposure and HLA in healthy donors. Study observations and caveats: Later work associated fewer than 20,000 TCR beta sequences with HLA alleles at 0.05 false discovery rate.

The primer mix had 60 Vbeta and 13 Jbeta primers. TCRdb's copy holds only in-frame clones and misses some; the assay was immunoSEQ multiplex PCR. The sample features 150,000 or so clones, with roughly 1.9% in its top ten. The V end lost 0 bases, the J end lost 5 bases, and 13 bases lay between the germline ends. Germline V lookup: CDR1 MNHEY, CDR2 SVGAGI. The CDR3 sequence is 15 residues long. Sequencing was performed on PBMCs. This clonotype was obtained from a man aged 25 to 45 in good health and CMV-seronegative. The genes are TRBV6-5 and TRBJ1-1, with D perhaps TRBD1 (5 bases). CDR3 nucleotide sequence: TGTGCCAGCAGTTACTCGGAGGGGTGGCGGACTGAAGCTTTCTTT. Protein product: CASSYSEGWRTEAFF.